The present entry profiles one TCR beta chain with its context. Its antigen is as yet unknown. Using a J-beta primer mix together with a sample-barcoded 5' primer, a second PCR was run for about 6 to 12 cycles. Through a template-switch adaptor with 12 random nucleotides, each cDNA molecule received a tag. TCRdb processed the 5' RACE reads anew with MiXCR; each CDR3 protein has one entry. The sample has hundreds of thousands of distinct CDR3 sequences, under 70% seen once. They isolated at least 7 million PBMCs from each sample. The CDR3 has 16 amino acids. This sample was included in a study of blood T cells in healthy people across ages. Overall study findings and caveats: Estimated diversity that came from one million T cells was considered an underestimate.

Sequenced sample: blood. The chain combines TRBV21-1 with TRBJ1-1; the table assigns TRBD1, which was not confirmed against the DNA. TRBV21-1 is noted as a pseudogene. This TCR came from a man aged 55 to 70 in good health. Here the CDR3 reads CASSKGGQMNLTEAFF. In DNA, the CDR3 is TGTGCCAGCAGCAAAGGGGGACAGATGAACCTCACTGAAGCTTTCTTT.